These T cell receptor beta chains were read from a single sample in a study of blood T cell repertoires in COVID-19. The data were produced by immunoSEQ multiplex PCR, yet TCRdb's version contains in-frame clones alone and is incomplete. In the table there are about 240,000 clones, around 85% of which are singletons. The specimen was PBMCs or T cells enriched from blood (not recorded which). The receptor set was obtained from a woman in her thirties or forties with acute COVID-19. CDR3s include the opening cysteine and the closing phenylalanine or tryptophan.

TRBJ2-7,TRBV11-2,CASSLWREGSYEQYF
TRBJ2-2,TRBV5-1,CASSWELAGELFF
TRBJ1-2,TRBV6-1,CASSEAGQGGLLGYGYTF
TRBJ2-4,TRBV20-1,CSARGGDIQYF
TRBJ1-2,TRBV29-1,CSVVFSAGGNYGYTF
TRBJ2-6,TRBV6-5,CASGKGLGANVLTF
TRBJ2-1,TRBV6-5,CASRPHRGHEQFF
TRBJ1-2,TRBV5-5,CASLGAGNGLGYTF
TRBJ1-3,TRBV9,CASSVAGSGNTIYF
TRBJ2-7,TRBV28,CASSPPTGAGYYEQYF
TRBJ2-5,TRBV3-1/TRBV3-2,CASSEGQSLQETQYF
TRBJ2-5,TRBV4-1,CASSHFKGPSGKETQYF
TRBJ2-7,TRBV7-2,CASSLGGAGESYEQYF
TRBJ2-7,TRBV14,CASSQDSRLAGHEQYF
TRBJ2-1,TRBV9,CASSVDRGSSYNEQFF
TRBJ1-1,TRBV27,CASSLTGSTEAFF
TRBJ2-5,TRBV27,CASRTGGIETQYF
TRBJ1-2,TRBV12-3/TRBV12-4,CASRLDRNYGYTF
TRBJ1-5,TRBV4-1,CASSRGNQPQHF
TRBJ1-1,TRBV18,CASSPDGDTEAFF
TRBJ2-1,TRBV28,CASTGSGGMYNEQFF
TRBJ2-7,TRBV5-1,CASSLSLESYEQYF
TRBJ2-2,TRBV11-2,CASSSSNTGELFF
TRBJ2-2,TRBV5-6,CASSLYQGQNTGELFF
TRBJ2-1,TRBV20-1,CSASNPAGDVNEQFF
TRBJ2-7,TRBV21-1,CASSKVPSSFDREVQDEQYF
TRBJ1-4,TRBV2,CASSGPGQGWTNEKLFF
TRBJ2-7,TRBV19,CASSIGGGTHEQYF
TRBJ2-1,TRBV4-1,CAPRRGYNEQFF
TRBJ1-1,TRBV12-3/TRBV12-4,CASKRQAYTEAFF
TRBJ1-1,TRBV7-6,CASSLATVYTEAFF
TRBJ2-7,TRBV7-2,CASSLARQGGYEQYF
TRBJ1-1,TRBV7-8,CASSKRTGDEAFF
TRBJ2-2,TRBV7-3,CASSLRARGTSGRDGELFF
TRBJ1-1,TRBV19,CASSIQGGLSWTEAFF
TRBJ2-7,TRBV9,CASSVGIENYEQYF
TRBJ2-2,TRBV19,CASSGQGARELFF
TRBJ2-2,TRBV7-3,CASSFSSGTGELFF
TRBJ1-1,TRBV10-3,CAISKNRGNTEAFF
TRBJ2-7,TRBV11-2,CASSLEGPLSGRRIEQYF
TRBJ2-2,TRBV9,CASSVGQFEGAYTGELFF
TRBJ2-3,TRBV19,CASSIARSSTDTQYF
TRBJ2-7,TRBV19,CASILEDRIREQYF
TRBJ2-1,TRBV6-1,CASSELAFNEQFF